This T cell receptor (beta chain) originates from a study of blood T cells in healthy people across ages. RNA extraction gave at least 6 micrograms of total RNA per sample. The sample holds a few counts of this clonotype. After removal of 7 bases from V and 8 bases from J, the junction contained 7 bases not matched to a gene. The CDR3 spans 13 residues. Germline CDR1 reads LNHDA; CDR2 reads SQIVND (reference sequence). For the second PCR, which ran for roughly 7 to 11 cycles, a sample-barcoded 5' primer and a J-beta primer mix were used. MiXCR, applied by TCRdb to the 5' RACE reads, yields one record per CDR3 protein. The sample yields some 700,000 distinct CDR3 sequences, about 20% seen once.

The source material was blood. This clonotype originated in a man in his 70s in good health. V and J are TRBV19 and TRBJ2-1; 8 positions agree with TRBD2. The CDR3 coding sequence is TGTGCCAGTAACCAGCGGGAGTCAGATGAGCAGTTCTTC. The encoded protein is CASNQRESDEQFF.